This T cell receptor beta chain was observed in a study of CD8 T cells in Susac syndrome. The CDR3 length is 13 residues. CDR1 LGHDT and CDR2 YNNKEL come from the germline V gene (reference sequence). V was cut by 4 bases and J by 1 base, with 5 bases left in between. Reverse transcription of about 0.5 to 1 ug RNA was carried out with random hexamers. TCRdb re-called the immunoSEQ multiplex PCR reads with MiXCR, one entry per CDR3 protein. The sample contains approximately 190,000 distinct CDR3 sequences, 85% to 95% of which appear only once. The clonotype originates from a human donor with Susac syndrome. The chain combines TRBV3-1 with TRBJ1-3; D is undetermined. Sequencing used CD8+ T cells from PBMCs. CDR3 sequence reads: CASSRLSGNTIYF. CDR3 DNA: TGTGCCAGCAGCCGACTGTCTGGAAACACCATATATTTT.